This paragraph covers one T cell receptor beta chain sequence. TCRdb independently ran MiXCR on the 5' RACE reads; one entry per CDR3 protein. The sample holds over 500,000 distinct CDR3 sequences; under 25% are singletons and the top ten take about 0.99%. V shed 0 bases and J 0 bases; nucleotides not matched to a gene: 7. The germline CDR1 and CDR2 sequences are DFQATT and SNEGSKA (reference sequence). CDR3 length: 16 residues. This specimen comes from a study of identical twins. These same data were also listed under a study on T cells expressing NK-cell markers.

This chain joins TRBV20-1 and TRBJ2-7; 8 bases are shared with TRBD2. Sequencing was done on a sample of CD4+ T cells sorted from blood. The origin of this receptor is a woman younger than 30 in good health. CDR3 nucleotides: TGCAGTGCTAGAGATGGGCAGCGGGGGCCCTCCTACGAGCAGTACTTC. This encodes CSARDGQRGPSYEQYF.